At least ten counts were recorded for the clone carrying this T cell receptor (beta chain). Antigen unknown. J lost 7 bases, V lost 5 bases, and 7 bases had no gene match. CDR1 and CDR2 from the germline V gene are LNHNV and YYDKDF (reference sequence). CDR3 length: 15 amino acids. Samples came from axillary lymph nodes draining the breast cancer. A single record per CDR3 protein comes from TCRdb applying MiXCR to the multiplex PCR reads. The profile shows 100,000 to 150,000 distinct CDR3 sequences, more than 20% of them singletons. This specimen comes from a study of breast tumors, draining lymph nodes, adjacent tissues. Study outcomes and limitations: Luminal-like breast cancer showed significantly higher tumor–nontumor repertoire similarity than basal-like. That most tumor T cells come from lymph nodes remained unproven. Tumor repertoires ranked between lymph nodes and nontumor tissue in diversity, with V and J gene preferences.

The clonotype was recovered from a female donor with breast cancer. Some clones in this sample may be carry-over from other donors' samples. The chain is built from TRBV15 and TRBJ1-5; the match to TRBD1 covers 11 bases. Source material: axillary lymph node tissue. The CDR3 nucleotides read TGTGCCACCAGCGTGGGACAGGGGGTCGGGCAGCCCCAGCATTTT. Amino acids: CATSVGQGVGQPQHF.